The rows below give T cell receptor beta chains drawn from one sample of a study of T cells in Graves' hyperthyroidism and ophthalmopathy. Each CDR3 protein is one row after TCRdb ran MiXCR on the multiplex PCR reads. The sample shows some 300,000 distinct CDR3 sequences, 15% to 20% of them seen only once. The sample was blood. The receptors stem from a man younger than 40 with Graves' hyperthyroidism. The CDR3 runs from the conserved cysteine through the conserved F or W. The order of the fields is clone size, V gene, J gene, D gene, CDR3 DNA, CDR3 protein. The D gene is left open where the match is weak. Expanded clones are given a class, and other clones once, few, many or no size at all.

>-|TRBV6-1|TRBJ1-5|-
TGTGCCAGCGTACGGAGCCCATATAGCAATCAGCCCAGGCATTTT
CASVRSPYSNQPRHF
>many|TRBV7-9|TRBJ2-3|-
TGTGCCAGCAGCTTAGACAGTACCACAGATACGCAGTATTTT
CASSLDSTTDTQYF
>few|TRBV30|TRBJ2-1|-
TGTGCCTGCTTCCCCGTCGATGAGCAGTTCTTC
CACFPVDEQFF
>few|TRBV2|TRBJ2-1|-
TGTGCCAGCAGCGACAATAGGGAGGCCCAGTTCTTC
CASSDNREAQFF
>many|TRBV20-1|TRBJ2-3|TRBD2
TGCAGTGCTAGAGATCACCTAGCGGGAGGAAACACAGATACGCAGTATTTT
CSARDHLAGGNTDTQYF
>many|TRBV30|TRBJ2-7|-
TGTGCCTGGAGTGTACTGCAGGGACCCTACGAGCAGTACTTC
CAWSVLQGPYEQYF
>many|TRBV10-3|TRBJ2-1|TRBD1
TGTGCCATCAGGGACAGGACAGGGGCCAATGAGCAGTTCTTC
CAIRDRTGANEQFF
>few|TRBV6-1|TRBJ2-4|-
TGTGCCAGCAGTGAAAGTTCGCCCCAACTAGCCAAAAACATTCAGTACTTC
CASSESSPQLAKNIQYF
>many|TRBV6-1|TRBJ2-5|TRBD1
TGTGCCAGCAGTTACCCTGGGACAGGGGGGACCCAGTACTTC
CASSYPGTGGTQYF
>few|TRBV19|TRBJ2-5|TRBD2
TGTGCCAGTAGTTCACCTCGAGCGGGAGATTTTCAAGAGACCCAGTACTTC
CASSSPRAGDFQETQYF
>many|TRBV5-8|TRBJ1-2|-
TGTGCCAGCAGCTATCGGGCGCCTTCGGTCGACTATGGCTACACCTTC
CASSYRAPSVDYGYTF
>few|TRBV27|TRBJ1-5|-
TGTGCCAGCAGTTACGTTAGCGATCAGCCCCAGCATTTT
CASSYVSDQPQHF
>many|TRBV5-1|TRBJ2-1|TRBD2
TGCGCCAGCAGCCCGGGGACTATAAATGAGCAGTTCTTC
CASSPGTINEQFF
>-|TRBV15|TRBJ2-3|-
TGTGCCACCAGCAGAGAGCGCGCTCCAGATACGCAGTATTTT
CATSRERAPDTQYF
>-|TRBV11-3|TRBJ2-6|TRBD1
TGTGCCAGCAGCACTAGAGGGGGCCCTGGGGCCAACGTCCTGACTTTC
CASSTRGGPGANVLTF
>many|TRBV28|TRBJ1-6|-
TGTGCCAGCAGTTTAAGGCCGGCCCCGAGGTCACCCCTCCACTTT
CASSLRPAPRSPLHF
>many|TRBV18|TRBJ2-5|-
TGTGCCAGCTCACCACCCGGAGAGACCCAGTACTTC
CASSPPGETQYF
>many|TRBV7-2|TRBJ2-7|TRBD1
TGTGCCAGCAGCTTACTGGGACAGGGGTTTTCCTACGAGCAGTACTTC
CASSLLGQGFSYEQYF
>many|TRBV30|TRBJ2-7|-
TGTGCCTGGAGAGAGGGTTCCCACGAGCAGTACTTC
CAWREGSHEQYF
>-|TRBV5-6|TRBJ2-3|-
TGTGCCAGCAGCCATCCGGACGGGGTCATCAATACGCAGTATTTT
CASSHPDGVINTQYF
>many|TRBV29-1|TRBJ2-7|TRBD1
TGCAGCGTTGAACTCGGTGACAGGGGGCCGCGAGACGAGCAGTACTTC
CSVELGDRGPRDEQYF
>many|TRBV3-1|TRBJ1-5|-
TGTGCCAGCAGCACTCCCGGGGGTCAGCCCCAGCATTTT
CASSTPGGQPQHF
>-|TRBV4-1|TRBJ1-4|-
TGCGCCAGCAGCCCCATCTTTGGGAACGAAAAACTGTTTTTT
CASSPIFGNEKLFF
>many|TRBV11-2|TRBJ1-1|-
TGTGCCAGCAGCTCAAGTTACGGTACCGACACTGAAGCTTTCTTT
CASSSSYGTDTEAFF
>few|TRBV2|TRBJ1-6|-
TGTGCCAGCAGTAAACAGGCCCAGGGTTCACCCCTCCACTTT
CASSKQAQGSPLHF
>few|TRBV20-1|TRBJ2-3|-
TGCAGTGCTAGAGACTTCAGGGGGGGCGCAGATACGCAGTATTTT
CSARDFRGGADTQYF
>many|TRBV2|TRBJ2-4|-
TGTGCCAGCGGGTCTGATCCGGCCATTCAGTACTTC
CASGSDPAIQYF
>many|TRBV28|TRBJ1-2|TRBD1
TGTGCCAGCAGTTTACCCAGGGGGCCCTATGGCTACACCTTC
CASSLPRGPYGYTF
>few|TRBV19|TRBJ2-3|-
TGTGCCAGTAGTATTGTTGCAGATACGCAGTATTTT
CASSIVADTQYF
>many|TRBV5-1|TRBJ2-2|-
TGCGCCAGCAGCTTGGGGTCGGGGACCGGGGAGCTGTTTTTT
CASSLGSGTGELFF
>-|TRBV2|TRBJ1-4|TRBD1
TGTGCCAGCACCTGGGACAGGGGCGGTGAAAAACTGTTTTTT
CASTWDRGGEKLFF
>many|TRBV29-1|TRBJ2-5|TRBD2
TGCAGCGTTGAATTTGGCGGGAGGACGGGGGGAGAGACCCAGTACTTC
CSVEFGGRTGGETQYF